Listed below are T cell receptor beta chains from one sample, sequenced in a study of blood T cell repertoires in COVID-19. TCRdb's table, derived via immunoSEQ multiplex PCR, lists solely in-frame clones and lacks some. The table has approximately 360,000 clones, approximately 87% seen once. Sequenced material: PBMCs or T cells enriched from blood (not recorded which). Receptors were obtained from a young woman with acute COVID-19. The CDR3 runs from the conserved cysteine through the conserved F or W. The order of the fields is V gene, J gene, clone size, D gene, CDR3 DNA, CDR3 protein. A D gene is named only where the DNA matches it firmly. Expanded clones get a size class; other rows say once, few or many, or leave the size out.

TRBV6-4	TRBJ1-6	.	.	TGTGCCAGCAGGTGCGGGCACTCAAGCTCCTATAATTCACCCCTCCACTTT	CASRCGHSSSYNSPLHF
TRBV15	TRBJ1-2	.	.	TGTGCCACCAGCAGAGACAGGATTGACTATGGCTACACCTTC	CATSRDRIDYGYTF
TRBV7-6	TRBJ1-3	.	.	TGTGCCAGCAGCTTAGTTCAAGCGGCAGGAGGAAACACCATATATTTT	CASSLVQAAGGNTIYF
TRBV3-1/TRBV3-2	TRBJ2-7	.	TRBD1	TGTGCCAGCAGCCTCCGGGACAGGGCCTACGAGCAGTACTTC	CASSLRDRAYEQYF
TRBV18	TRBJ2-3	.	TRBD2	TGTGCCAGCTCACCGAGCCGGGGGGAAGCAGATACGCAGTATTTT	CASSPSRGEADTQYF
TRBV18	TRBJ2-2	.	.	TGTGCCAGCTCACCTACTAGGACCGGGGAGCTGTTTTTT	CASSPTRTGELFF
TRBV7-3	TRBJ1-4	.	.	TGTGCCAGCAGCTTAAGAGGGAGGGGAACAACTAATGAAAAACTGTTTTTT	CASSLRGRGTTNEKLFF
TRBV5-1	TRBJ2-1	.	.	TGCGCCAGCAGCGCTAGGGACTTGAACAATGAGCAGTTCTTC	CASSARDLNNEQFF
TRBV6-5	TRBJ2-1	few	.	TGTGCCAGCCTGATCTCAGGGGAGCAGTTCTTC	CASLISGEQFF
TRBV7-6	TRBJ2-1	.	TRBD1	TGTGCCAGCAGCCCGAGACAGGGTTACAATGAGCAGTTCTTC	CASSPRQGYNEQFF
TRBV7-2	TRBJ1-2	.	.	TGTGCCAGCACCCGAAGGGGCGGTGACTATGGCTACACCTTC	CASTRRGGDYGYTF
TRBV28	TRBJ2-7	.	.	TGTGCCAGCAGTAGCGGGACAGGACCCTACGAGCAGTACTTC	CASSSGTGPYEQYF
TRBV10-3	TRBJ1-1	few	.	TGTGCCATCAGTGTACCCCAGGGTACTGAAGCTTTCTTT	CAISVPQGTEAFF